The clone carrying this T cell receptor beta chain was detected once. The sample comes from a study of blood T cell repertoires in COVID-19. The overall study: The United States, Italy and Spain provided the acute and convalescent COVID-19 samples.

As processed by the authors: Cell counts per sample came from amplifying reference gene primers. The method was immunoSEQ multiplex PCR; TCRdb's version includes in-frame clones alone and lacks a portion of them. V, J and clone size are taken as reported in that table, and D and trimming were inferred from the DNA itself. The sample holds 150,000 to 200,000 clones, nearly 85% seen once. Germline trimming cut 4 bases from V and 15 bases from J; bases unmatched to any gene: 12. Germline V gives CDR1 SGHTS, CDR2 YDEGEE. The CDR3 spans 13 residues. The TCR was taken from a woman between 25 and 40 years old with acute or convalescent COVID-19. This chain joins TRBV5-8 and TRBJ2-1, with 8 bases that match TRBD2. The specimen was peripheral blood. The CDR3 sequence: CASSERSRGGRFF. The DNA of the CDR3 is TGTGCCAGCAGCGAACGGAGTCGGGGGGGCCGGTTCTTC.